Following are 13 T cell receptor beta chains from one sample sequenced in a study of T cell repertoires in Merkel cell carcinoma. The method was immunoSEQ multiplex PCR; TCRdb's version includes in-frame clones alone and lacks a portion of them. This table holds 11,000 to 15,000 clones, 76% found once. The sequenced material came from tumor tissue. The receptors come from an adult with Merkel cell carcinoma.

The V and J genes are TRBV24-1 and TRBJ2-7, with 9 bases identical to TRBD1. The germline CDR1 and CDR2 sequences are KGHDR and SFDVKD. V was clipped by 4 bases and J by 5 bases; unmatched bases: 8. This CDR3 has 15 amino acids. The CDR3 nucleotides read TGTGCCACCAGTGACCACGGGACAGGGAACGACGAGCAGTACTTC. It codes for CATSDHGTGNDEQYF.

This clone was counted only a few times. The rearrangement links TRBV25-1 to TRBJ2-3; a possible D gene is TRBD2 (6 bases). CDR3 size: 17 residues. Germline loops: CDR1 MGHDK, CDR2 SYGVNS. V was shortened by 8 bases and J by 4 bases, with 25 bases between the two germline ends. DNA of the CDR3: TGTGCCAGCGACCAGGTAGGCCTAAACGGGAGTTCAGATACGCAGTATTTT. Translated, it gives CASDQVGLNGSSDTQYF.

The V and J genes are TRBV20-1 and TRBJ2-5; D unclear. This CDR3 region has 10 residues. V lost 6 bases to trimming and J lost 5 bases, with 7 bases between them. CDR1 and CDR2 (germline): DFQATT, SNEGSKA (reference sequence). CDR3: CSAYSETQYF. The CDR3 bases are TGCAGTGCCTACAGCGAGACCCAGTACTTC.

This sequence joins TRBV30 and TRBJ1-5; unclear D gene. The CDR3 runs 13 residues. CDR1 and CDR2 from the germline V gene are GTSNPN and SVGIG (reference sequence). Between the trimmed V and J ends, which lost 2 bases and 0 bases, there was a span of 5 bases. CDR3 sequence reads: CAWSLDSNQPQHF. CDR3 DNA sequence: TGTGCCTGGAGTTTGGATAGCAATCAGCCCCAGCATTTT. Drawing the rest from reference TRBV30 and TRBJ1-5, the complete variable domain is SQTIHQWPATLVQPVGSPLSLECTVEGTSNPNLYWYRQAAGRGLQLLFYSVGIGQISSEVPQNLSASRPQDRQFILSSKKLLLSDSGFYLCAWSLDSNQPQHFGDGTRLSIL.

This clone was seen a few times. The genes are TRBV15 and TRBJ1-5; TRBD1 agrees at 8 bases. Germline V gene lookup returns CDR1 LNHNV and CDR2 YYDKDF (reference sequence). CDR3 size: 16 residues. After removal of 0 bases from V and 7 bases from J, the junction contained 8 bases not matched to a gene. In nucleotides, the CDR3 is TGTGCCACCAGCAGAGACAGGGGGCCACCGAGCCAGCCCCAGCATTTT. Its protein product is CATSRDRGPPSQPQHF.

The chain employs TRBV5-4 and TRBJ2-1; 11 bases align to TRBD2. The germline gives CDR1 SGHNT, CDR2 YYREEE (reference sequence). With V trimmed by 1 base and J by 8 bases, 2 bases remained unmatched. The CDR3 is 14 residues long. CDR3 sequence reads: CASSLRGLADEQFF. CDR3 nucleotide sequence: TGTGCCAGCAGCTTGAGGGGACTAGCGGATGAGCAGTTCTTC.

This clone was seen only once. The V gene is TRBV5-1, the J gene TRBJ1-6; D gene unclear. The length of the CDR3 is 14 residues. The V end was cut by 0 bases, the J end by 9 bases, with 10 bases between. Germline V gene sequence: CDR1 SGHRS, CDR2 YFSETQ. CDR3 residues: CASSLAQEGSPLHF. The CDR3 region has the DNA TGCGCCAGCAGCTTGGCCCAAGAGGGTTCACCCCTCCACTTT.

This clone occurred once. The chain uses TRBV19 and TRBJ2-1, with 7 bases matching TRBD1. The germline CDR1 and CDR2 sequences are LNHDA and SQIVND (reference sequence). Trimming took 5 bases from V and 9 from J; bases not matched to a gene: 4. CDR3 size: 12 residues. The DNA for the CDR3 is TGTGCCAGTAGTGTAGGGACAGTTGAGCAGTTCTTC. Its protein product is CASSVGTVEQFF.

The genes are TRBV5-4 and TRBJ2-7; TRBD1 aligns across 7 bases. Germline CDR1 is SGHNT and CDR2 is YYREEE (reference sequence). This CDR3 comprises 12 residues. With V trimmed by 4 bases and J by 7 bases, 5 bases remained unmatched. The CDR3 DNA reads TGTGCCAGCAGCAAACAGGGGTGGGAGCAGTACTTC. Amino acids: CASSKQGWEQYF.

This clone was detected once. This chain uses TRBV3-1 (or the pseudogene TRBV3-2) with TRBJ1-1, with D uncertain. V was trimmed by 1 base and J by 6 bases, leaving 9 bases between them. The CDR3 length is 13 residues. From germline, CDR1 is LGHDT and CDR2 YNNKEL (reference sequence). The DNA for the CDR3 is TGTGCCAGCAGCCAAGCCCTGACCTCTGAAGCTTTCTTT. Amino acids: CASSQALTSEAFF.

V and J are TRBV7-2 and TRBJ2-2, with D perhaps being TRBD1 or TRBD2 (5 bases each). The germline V gene has CDR1 SGHTA and CDR2 FQGNSA. The CDR3 loop spans 16 amino acids. Between the trimmed V and J ends, which lost 5 bases and 4 bases, there was a span of 17 bases. CDR3 amino acids: CASSPRRGAATGELFF. The CDR3 bases are TGTGCCAGCAGCCCACGACGAGGGGCGGCCACCGGGGAGCTGTTTTTT. Filled out from reference TRBV7-2 and TRBJ2-2, the complete variable domain reads GAGVSQSPSNKVTEKGKDVELRCDPISGHTALYWYRQSLGQGLEFLIYFQGNSAPDKSGLPSDRFSAERTGGSVSTLTIQRTQQEDSAVYLCASSPRRGAATGELFFGEGSRLTVL.

The V call is TRBV7-9, the J call TRBJ1-1, with 10 bases aligning to TRBD1. CDR1 and CDR2 from the germline V gene are SEHNR and FQNEAQ (reference sequence). V lost 5 bases to trimming and J lost 5 bases; unmatched junction nucleotides: 5. The CDR3 extends over 14 amino acids. CDR3 bases: TGTGCCAGCAGCAAGACAGGGGGCGCAACTGAAGCTTTCTTT. It is translated as CASSKTGGATEAFF.

This rearrangement joins TRBV4-1 to TRBJ2-4; 10 positions match TRBD2. Per the germline V gene, CDR1 is MGHRA and CDR2 is YSYEKL. J was trimmed by 0 bases and V by 0 bases; bases with no gene match: 8. The CDR3 has 19 residues. The CDR3 region has the DNA TGCGCCAGCAGCCAAGATGGGGAACTAGCGGGAAGAGCCAAAAACATTCAGTACTTC. This translates into CASSQDGELAGRAKNIQYF.